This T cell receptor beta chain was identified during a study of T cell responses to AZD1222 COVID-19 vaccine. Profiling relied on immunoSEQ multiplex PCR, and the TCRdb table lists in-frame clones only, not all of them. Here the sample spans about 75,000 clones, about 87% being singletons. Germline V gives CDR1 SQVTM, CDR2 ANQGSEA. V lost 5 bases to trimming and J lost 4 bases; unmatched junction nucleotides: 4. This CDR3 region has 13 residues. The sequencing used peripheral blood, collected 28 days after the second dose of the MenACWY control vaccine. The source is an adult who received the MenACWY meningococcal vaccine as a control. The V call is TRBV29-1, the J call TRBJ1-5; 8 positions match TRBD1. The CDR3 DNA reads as TGCAGCGTTCGGACAGGGTTAAATCAGCCCCAGCATTTT. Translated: CSVRTGLNQPQHF.